The next 16 T cell receptor beta chains were all read from a single sample in a study of cytomegalovirus exposure and HLA in healthy donors. PCR involved 60 Vbeta and 13 Jbeta primers. Sequencing used immunoSEQ multiplex PCR; TCRdb keeps in-frame clones, though not all of them. The sample contains more than 130,000 clones, approximately 73% of which appear only once. Sequenced: PBMCs. The receptors stem from a human donor in good health.

This chain links TRBV10-1 with TRBJ2-7; D is possibly TRBD1 (6 bases). The germline V gene encodes CDR1 WNHNN and CDR2 SYGVQD (reference sequence). Trimming cost V 3 bases and J 3 bases, with 12 bases left between them. CDR3 length: 14 amino acids. The CDR3 sequence: CASSDRGRDYEQYF. CDR3 coding DNA: TGCGCCAGCAGTGACAGGGGCCGCGACTACGAGCAGTACTTC.

This clone was seen only a few times. The CDR3 bases are TGTGCCAGCAGTTGGTATCTTGACAGGGATGAAAAACTGTTTTTT. Its protein is CASSWYLDRDEKLFF. The chain couples TRBV5-8 to TRBJ1-4; 7 bases are a match to TRBD1. Germline loops: CDR1 SGHTS, CDR2 YDEGEE. The ends lost 5 bases at V and 6 bases at J; junction bases unmatched: 10. The CDR3 is made up of 15 amino acids.

V usage is TRBV4-1 and J usage is TRBJ2-7; possibly TRBD2 for D (5 bases). Trimming left V 1 base short and J 3 bases short, with 10 bases between. The CDR3 runs to 14 residues. Germline CDR1 is MGHRA and CDR2 is YSYEKL. This chain's CDR3 is CASSQGPGNYEQYF. The CDR3 DNA is TGCGCCAGCAGCCAAGGACCGGGAAACTACGAGCAGTACTTC.

The chain carries TRBV6-1 and TRBJ2-5, with D hard to call. The CDR3 extends over 16 amino acids. The V and J ends lost 3 bases and 1 base respectively, with 15 bases between them. Germline CDR1 is MNHNS and CDR2 is SASEGT. CDR3: CASSDSPASGQETQYF. The CDR3, as DNA: TGTGCCAGCAGTGACAGTCCCGCGTCGGGCCAAGAGACCCAGTACTTC.

In its sample, this clone ranks as medium-sized. The chain combines TRBV2 with TRBJ1-1, with D tentatively TRBD1 (5 bases). V shed 6 bases and J shed 6 bases, with 14 bases lying between them. CDR3 length: 13 residues. Germline loops: CDR1 SNHLY, CDR2 FYNNEI. CDR3 sequence (DNA): TGTGCCAGCAGGCGGGGGGAGGTTGCTGAAGCTTTCTTT. This translates into CASRRGEVAEAFF.

The CDR3, as DNA: TGTGCCAGCAGCATTTACAGGGGCCTCAGCACAGATACGCAGTATTTT. The encoded protein is CASSIYRGLSTDTQYF. The chain combines TRBV5-6 with TRBJ2-3; 7 nucleotides match TRBD1. CDR3 length: 16 residues. Germline values: CDR1 SGHDT, CDR2 YYEEEE. Trimming took 4 bases from V and 0 from J; bases not matched to a gene: 8.

The chain is built from TRBV2 and TRBJ2-3, with a possible D match to TRBD2 (7 bases). V dropped 7 bases and J dropped 5 bases, with 19 bases sitting between them. Germline V gene data show CDR1 as SNHLY and CDR2 as FYNNEI. This CDR3 region has 15 residues. The CDR3 here is CASTPNGGRGDTQYF. CDR3 in DNA: TGTGCCAGCACCCCGAACGGGGGGCGGGGAGATACGCAGTATTTT.

This clone was found a few times. This sequence joins TRBV14 and TRBJ2-1; D is perhaps TRBD2 (7 bases). The CDR3 is 16 amino acids. Deletions cut 5 bases from V and 1 base from J, with 15 bases between. Germline CDR1 SGHDN, CDR2 FVKESK. The CDR3 protein is CASSKAGQGSYNEQFF. The CDR3 DNA is TGTGCCAGCAGCAAAGCGGGGCAGGGGTCCTACAATGAGCAGTTCTTC.

The rearrangement uses TRBV13 and TRBJ2-1; 10 nucleotides align to TRBD2. This CDR3 has 15 residues. Germline CDR1 PRHDT, CDR2 FYEKMQ (reference sequence). Losses at the gene ends were 6 bases for V and 3 bases for J; bases not matched to a gene: 5. The DNA of the CDR3 is TGTGCCAGCAGTCCTAGCGGGGGAGTCTACAATGAGCAGTTCTTC. This codes for CASSPSGGVYNEQFF.

This clone is a singleton in its sample. This chain links TRBV27 with TRBJ1-6; D might be TRBD1 (6 bases). This CDR3 spans 16 amino acids. V was trimmed by 10 bases and J by 3 bases, leaving 19 bases between them. Per germline, CDR1 MNHEY and CDR2 SMNVEV (reference sequence). The DNA for the CDR3 is TGTGCCACCAGGATTCACAGGGACCTCTATAATTCACCCCTCCACTTT. This gives the protein CATRIHRDLYNSPLHF.

The CDR3 sequence: CASSPTEGTEAFF. The CDR3 DNA is TGTGCCAGCTCACCAACGGAGGGCACTGAAGCTTTCTTT. The chain carries TRBV18 and TRBJ1-1; D remains ambiguous. The V gene's germline CDR1 is KGHSH and CDR2 LQKENI. This CDR3 comprises 13 residues. Trimming cost V 2 bases and J 4 bases, with 8 bases left between them. Supplemented by reference TRBV18 and TRBJ1-1, the full variable domain reads NAGVMQNPRHLVRRRGQEARLRCSPMKGHSHVYWYRQLPEEGLKFMVYLQKENIIDESGMPKERFSAEFPKEGPSILRIQQVVRGDSAAYFCASSPTEGTEAFFGQGTRLTVV.

The chain employs TRBV5-4 and TRBJ1-2, with D perhaps matching TRBD1 (5 bases). Trimming took off 2 bases at V and 8 bases at J, with 22 bases between the two ends. CDR3 size: 16 residues. Germline V gene data show CDR1 as SGHNT and CDR2 as YYREEE (reference sequence). CDR3 in amino acids: CASSLPGLTPGGGYTF. For the CDR3, the DNA is TGTGCCAGCAGCTTACCGGGACTCACACCCGGAGGGGGCTACACCTTC.

This chain links TRBV30 with TRBJ2-7; tentatively, D is TRBD2 (6 bases). Between the trimmed V and J ends, which lost 5 bases and 6 bases, there was a span of 14 bases. This CDR3 has 12 amino acids. Per the germline V gene, CDR1 is GTSNPN and CDR2 is SVGIG (reference sequence). The CDR3 nucleotides are TGTGCCTGGGGCGGGGTGGGGATCGAGCAGTACTTC. Its protein is CAWGGVGIEQYF.

The chain couples TRBV5-6 to TRBJ1-6; D not certain. The CDR3 covers 18 residues. The V end lost 1 base, the J end lost 1 base, and 15 bases lay between the germline ends. The V gene's germline CDR1 is SGHDT and CDR2 YYEEEE. The CDR3 DNA is TGTGCCAGCAGCTTGTGGTTCGCAGTAATGTCCTATAATTCACCCCTCCACTTT. It encodes CASSLWFAVMSYNSPLHF.

The chain joins TRBV6-5 to TRBJ1-1; possible D gene TRBD1, 5 bases. This CDR3 spans 15 amino acids. Germline V lookup: CDR1 MNHEY, CDR2 SVGAGI. Trimming stripped 2 bases from V and 1 base from J, with 11 bases between. The CDR3 region is CASSYTGGGNTEAFF. In nucleotides, the CDR3 is TGTGCCAGCAGTTACACCGGGGGGGGGAACACTGAAGCTTTCTTT.

The chain is built from TRBV29-1 and TRBJ1-1; D unresolved. This CDR3 contains 11 residues. V lost 4 bases, J lost 1 base, and 4 bases lay in between. Germline assignment: CDR1 SQVTM and CDR2 ANQGSEA. The CDR3, as DNA: TGCAGCGTTGTAGCGAACACTGAAGCTTTCTTT. Amino acid sequence: CSVVANTEAFF.